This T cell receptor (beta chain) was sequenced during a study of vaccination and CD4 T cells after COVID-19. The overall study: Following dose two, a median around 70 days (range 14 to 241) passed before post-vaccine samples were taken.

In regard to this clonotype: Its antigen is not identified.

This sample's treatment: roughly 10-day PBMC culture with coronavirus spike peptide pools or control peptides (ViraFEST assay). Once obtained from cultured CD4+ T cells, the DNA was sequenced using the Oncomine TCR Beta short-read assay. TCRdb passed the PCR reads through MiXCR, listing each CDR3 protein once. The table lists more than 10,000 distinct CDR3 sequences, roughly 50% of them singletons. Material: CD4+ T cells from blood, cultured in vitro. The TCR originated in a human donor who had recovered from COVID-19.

The CDR3 nucleotides are TGTGCCAGCAGCTTCTTAGCGGACGCTAGCGGTGGAGCTGGGACCCAGTACTTC. Protein sequence: CASSFLADASGGAGTQYF. The rearrangement joins TRBV7-8 to TRBJ2-5; 7 nucleotides align to TRBD2. Unmatched junction bases numbered 20, after V lost 3 bases and J lost 7 bases. Germline values: CDR1 SGHVS, CDR2 FQNEAQ. The CDR3 has 18 amino acids.